The clone carrying this T cell receptor beta chain was detected only a few times. Antigen unknown. This specimen belongs to a study of post-analysis software for immune sequencing data. General study findings and limits: Roughly 5 TRBV segments occurring more often in patients than controls included TRBV5-6, TRBV5-1 and TRBV20-1. Clustering by F measure revealed strong co-clustering among samples prepared together in one batch. Controls significantly exceeded multiple sclerosis patients in normalized Chao1 diversity.

V was pared by 5 bases and J by 2 bases, with 4 bases of the junction left unmatched. The CDR3 sequence is 14 residues long. CDR1 and CDR2 (germline): SGHTA, FQGNSA. Incorporated into the TCR beta cDNA libraries were unique molecular identifiers, which served to reduce PCR and sequencing biases. With roughly 0.85 to 11 million T cells as the source, 500,000 to 650,000 cDNA molecules resulted. MiXCR was run by TCRdb on the PCR reads, yielding one entry per CDR3 protein. The sample has roughly 730,000 distinct CDR3 sequences, roughly 27% seen once. Sample: blood. The TCR sequence derives from a girl between 10 and 17 years old with multiple sclerosis. The chain couples TRBV7-2 to TRBJ2-5, with 8 nucleotides matching TRBD1. CDR3 in DNA: TGTGCCAGCAGCCGCCGGACAGGGCAAGAGACCCAGTACTTC. This sequence encodes CASSRRTGQETQYF.